This T cell receptor (beta chain) derives from a study of T-cell reconstitution after alpha-beta-depleted transplantation in children. Study outcomes and limitations: Newly made T cells mostly supplied T-cell counts and diversity one year after transplant. Where some patients showed high TCRbeta diversity at day 60, it came from recipient T cells and thymic progenitors that had survived. Roughly two months post-transplant, alpha-beta T cells reportedly originated from several hundred graft clones that had expanded.

Preparation of the TCRbeta library used unique molecular identifiers. TCRdb reprocessed the PCR reads via MiXCR and lists one record per CDR3 protein. This sample carries some 840,000 distinct CDR3 sequences, roughly 15% of them seen once, and the ten largest clones take under 6%. This clonotype appeared a few times. Antigen specificity is unknown. CDR3 length equals 18 residues. Germline values: CDR1 DFQATT, CDR2 SNEGSKA (reference sequence). Trimming at V came to 1 base and at J to 6 bases, leaving 17 bases not matched to a gene. The V and J genes are TRBV20-1 and TRBJ2-1, with TRBD2 identical over 8 bases. The receptor comes from a male patient aged 10 to 17 who had a stem cell transplant for acute lymphoblastic leukemia, so the T cells may come from the graft donor. Specimen: PBMCs, mostly from graft donor cells, collected 360 days after TCRalphabeta/CD19-depleted stem cell transplant. CDR3 DNA sequence: TGCAGTGCTAGAGCCGCGGGACCGCCCGGGACTAGGGTCAATGAGCAGTTCTTC. It yields the protein CSARAAGPPGTRVNEQFF.